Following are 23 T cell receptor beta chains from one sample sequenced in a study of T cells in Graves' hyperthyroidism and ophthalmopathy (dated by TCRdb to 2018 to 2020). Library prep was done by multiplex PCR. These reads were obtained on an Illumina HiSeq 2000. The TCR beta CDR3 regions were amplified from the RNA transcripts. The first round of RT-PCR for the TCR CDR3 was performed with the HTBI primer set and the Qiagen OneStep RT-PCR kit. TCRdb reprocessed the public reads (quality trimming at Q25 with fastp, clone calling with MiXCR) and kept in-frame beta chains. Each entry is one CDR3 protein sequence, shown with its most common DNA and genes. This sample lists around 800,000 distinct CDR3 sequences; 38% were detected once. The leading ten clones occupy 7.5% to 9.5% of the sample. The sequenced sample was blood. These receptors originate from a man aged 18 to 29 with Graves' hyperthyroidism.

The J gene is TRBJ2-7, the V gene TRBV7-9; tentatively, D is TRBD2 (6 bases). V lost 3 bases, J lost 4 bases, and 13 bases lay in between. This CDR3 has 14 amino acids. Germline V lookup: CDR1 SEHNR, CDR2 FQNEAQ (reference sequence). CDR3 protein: CASSFMTSSYEQYF. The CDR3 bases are TGTGCCAGCAGCTTCATGACTAGTTCGTACGAGCAGTACTTC.

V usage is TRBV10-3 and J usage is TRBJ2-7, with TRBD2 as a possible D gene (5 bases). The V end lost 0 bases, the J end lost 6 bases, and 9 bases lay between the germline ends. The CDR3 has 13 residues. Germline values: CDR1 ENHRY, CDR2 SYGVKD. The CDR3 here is CAISESGSVEQYF. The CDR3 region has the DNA TGTGCCATCAGTGAGTCGGGGAGCGTCGAGCAGTACTTC.

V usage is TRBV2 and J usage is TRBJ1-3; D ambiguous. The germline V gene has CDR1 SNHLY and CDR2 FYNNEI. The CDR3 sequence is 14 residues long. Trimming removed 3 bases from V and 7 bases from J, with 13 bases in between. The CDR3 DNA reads TGTGCCAGCAGTGAGCACGGAACATTGAACACCATATATTTT. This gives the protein CASSEHGTLNTIYF.

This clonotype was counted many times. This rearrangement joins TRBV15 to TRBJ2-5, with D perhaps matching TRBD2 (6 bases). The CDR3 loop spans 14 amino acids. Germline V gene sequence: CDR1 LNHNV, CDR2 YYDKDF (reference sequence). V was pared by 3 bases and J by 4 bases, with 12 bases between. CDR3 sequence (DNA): TGTGCCACCAGCAGGGGAGGAGGAGGAGAGACCCAGTACTTC. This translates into CATSRGGGGETQYF.

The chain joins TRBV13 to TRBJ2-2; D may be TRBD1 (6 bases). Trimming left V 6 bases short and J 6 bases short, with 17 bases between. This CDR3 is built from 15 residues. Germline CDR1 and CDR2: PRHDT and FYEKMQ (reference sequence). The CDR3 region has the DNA TGTGCCAGCAGTTCCACACAGGGTGTCGCCGGGGAGCTGTTTTTT. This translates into CASSSTQGVAGELFF.

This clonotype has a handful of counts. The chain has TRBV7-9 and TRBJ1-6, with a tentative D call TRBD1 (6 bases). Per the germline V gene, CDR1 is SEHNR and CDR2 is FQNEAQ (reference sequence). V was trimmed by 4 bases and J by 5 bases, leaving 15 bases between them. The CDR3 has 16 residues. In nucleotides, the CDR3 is TGTGCCAGCAGCTCCAACCGGGACACGCATAATTCACCCCTCCACTTT. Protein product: CASSSNRDTHNSPLHF.

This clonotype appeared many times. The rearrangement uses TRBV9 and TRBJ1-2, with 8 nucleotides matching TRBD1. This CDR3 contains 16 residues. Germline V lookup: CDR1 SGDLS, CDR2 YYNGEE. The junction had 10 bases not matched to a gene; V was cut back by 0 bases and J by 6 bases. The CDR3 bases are TGTGCCAGCAGCGTAGTCGAAACAGGGGGGTCGGATGGCTACACCTTC. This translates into CASSVVETGGSDGYTF.

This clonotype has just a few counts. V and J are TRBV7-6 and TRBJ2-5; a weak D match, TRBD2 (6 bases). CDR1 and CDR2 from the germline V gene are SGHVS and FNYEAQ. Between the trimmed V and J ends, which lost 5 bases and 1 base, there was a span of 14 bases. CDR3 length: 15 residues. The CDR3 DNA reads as TGTGCCAGCAGCCGGGGGAGTAGCGGCCAAGAGACCCAGTACTTC. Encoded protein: CASSRGSSGQETQYF. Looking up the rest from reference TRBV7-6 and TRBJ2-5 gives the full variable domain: GAGVSQSPRYKVTKRGQDVALRCDPISGHVSLYWYRQALGQGPEFLTYFNYEAQQDKSGLPNDRFSAERPEGSISTLTIQRTEQRDSAMYRCASSRGSSGQETQYFGPGTRLLVL.

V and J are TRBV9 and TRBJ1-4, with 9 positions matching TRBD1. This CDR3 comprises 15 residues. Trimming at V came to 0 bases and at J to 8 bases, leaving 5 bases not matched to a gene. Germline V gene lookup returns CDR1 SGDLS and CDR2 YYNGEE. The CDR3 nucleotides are TGTGCCAGCAGCGTAGGGGACAGGGTTTCCGAAAAACTGTTTTTT. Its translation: CASSVGDRVSEKLFF. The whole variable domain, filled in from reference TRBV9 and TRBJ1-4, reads DSGVTQTPKHLITATGQRVTLRCSPRSGDLSVYWYQQSLDQGLQFLIQYYNGEERAKGNILERFSAQQFPDLHSELNLSSLELGDSALYFCASSVGDRVSEKLFFGSGTQLSVL.

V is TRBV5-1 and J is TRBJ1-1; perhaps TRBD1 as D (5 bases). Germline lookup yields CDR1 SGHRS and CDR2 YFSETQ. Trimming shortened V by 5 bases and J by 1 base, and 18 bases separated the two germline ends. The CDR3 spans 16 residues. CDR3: CASRVAGYRPNTEAFF. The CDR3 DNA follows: TGCGCCAGCAGGGTGGCAGGGTACCGCCCGAACACTGAAGCTTTCTTT.

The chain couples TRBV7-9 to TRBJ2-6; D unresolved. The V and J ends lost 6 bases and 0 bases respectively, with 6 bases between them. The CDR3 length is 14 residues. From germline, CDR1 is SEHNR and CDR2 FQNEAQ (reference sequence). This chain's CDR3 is CASRRSSGANVLTF. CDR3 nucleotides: TGTGCCAGCAGACGGTCCTCTGGGGCCAACGTCCTGACTTTC.

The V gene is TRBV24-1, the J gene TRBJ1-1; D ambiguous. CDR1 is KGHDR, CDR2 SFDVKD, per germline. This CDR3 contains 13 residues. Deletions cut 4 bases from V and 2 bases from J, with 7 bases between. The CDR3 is CATSERGNTEAFF. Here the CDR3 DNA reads TGTGCCACCAGTGAAAGAGGCAACACTGAAGCTTTCTTT.

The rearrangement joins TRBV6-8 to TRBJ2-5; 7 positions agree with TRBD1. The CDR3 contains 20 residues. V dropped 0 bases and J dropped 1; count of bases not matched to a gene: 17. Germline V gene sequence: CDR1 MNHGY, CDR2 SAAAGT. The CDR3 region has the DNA TGTGCCAGCAGTTACTCGAAGCCCCGGACGGCTGGGACAGCCCAAGAGACCCAGTACTTC. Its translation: CASSYSKPRTAGTAQETQYF.

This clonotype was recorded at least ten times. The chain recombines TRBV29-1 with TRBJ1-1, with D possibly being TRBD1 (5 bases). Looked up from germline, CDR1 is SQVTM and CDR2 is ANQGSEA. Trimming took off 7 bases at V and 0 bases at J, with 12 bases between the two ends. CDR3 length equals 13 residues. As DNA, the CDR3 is TGCAGCGGTCTAAGGGGTTTGAACACTGAAGCTTTCTTT. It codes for CSGLRGLNTEAFF. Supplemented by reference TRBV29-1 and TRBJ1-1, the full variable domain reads SAVISQKPSRDICQRGTSLTIQCQVDSQVTMMFWYRQQPGQSLTLIATANQGSEATYESGFVIDKFPISRPNLTFSTLTVSNMSPEDSSIYLCSGLRGLNTEAFFGQGTRLTVV.

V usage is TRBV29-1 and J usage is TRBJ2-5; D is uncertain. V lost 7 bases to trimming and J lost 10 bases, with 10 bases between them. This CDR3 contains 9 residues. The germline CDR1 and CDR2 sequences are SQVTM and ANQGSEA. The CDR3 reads CSGGSSQYF. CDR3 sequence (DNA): TGCAGCGGGGGTTCAAGCCAGTACTTC.

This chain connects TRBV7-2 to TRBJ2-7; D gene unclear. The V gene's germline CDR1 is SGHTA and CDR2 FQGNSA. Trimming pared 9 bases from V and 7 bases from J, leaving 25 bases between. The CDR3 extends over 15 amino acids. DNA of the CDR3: TGTGCCAGTAGTATAGGCGGTGGCACATTAGGGGAGCAGTACTTC. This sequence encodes CASSIGGGTLGEQYF.

In DNA, the CDR3 is TGTGCTAGAGACCGGACGGTGAACACTGAAGCTTTCTTT. Its translation is CARDRTVNTEAFF. The V gene is TRBV25-1, the J gene TRBJ1-1; D not resolved. The CDR3 extends over 13 amino acids. Per the germline V gene, CDR1 is MGHDK and CDR2 is SYGVNS.

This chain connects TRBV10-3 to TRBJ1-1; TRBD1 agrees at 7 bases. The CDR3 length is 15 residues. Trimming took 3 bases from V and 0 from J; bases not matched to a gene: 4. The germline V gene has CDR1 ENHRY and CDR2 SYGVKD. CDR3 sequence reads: CAISESTGLNTEAFF. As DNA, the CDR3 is TGTGCCATCAGTGAATCGACAGGGTTGAACACTGAAGCTTTCTTT.

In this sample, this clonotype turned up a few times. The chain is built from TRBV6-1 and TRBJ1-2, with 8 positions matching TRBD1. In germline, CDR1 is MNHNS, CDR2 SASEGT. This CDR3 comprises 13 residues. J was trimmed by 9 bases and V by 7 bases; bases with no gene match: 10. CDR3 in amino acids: CASNFQGARSYTF. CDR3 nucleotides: TGTGCCAGCAATTTCCAGGGGGCGCGGAGCTACACCTTC.

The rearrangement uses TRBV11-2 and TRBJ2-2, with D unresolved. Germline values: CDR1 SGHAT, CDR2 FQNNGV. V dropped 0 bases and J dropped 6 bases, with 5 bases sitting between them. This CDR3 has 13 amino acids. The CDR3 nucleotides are TGTGCCAGCAGCTTAGATGGTTCCGGGGAGCTGTTTTTT. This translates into CASSLDGSGELFF. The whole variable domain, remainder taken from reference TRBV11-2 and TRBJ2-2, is EAGVAQSPRYKIIEKRQSVAFWCNPISGHATLYWYQQILGQGPKLLIQFQNNGVVDDSQLPKDRFSAERLKGVDSTLKIQPAKLEDSAVYLCASSLDGSGELFFGEGSRLTVL.

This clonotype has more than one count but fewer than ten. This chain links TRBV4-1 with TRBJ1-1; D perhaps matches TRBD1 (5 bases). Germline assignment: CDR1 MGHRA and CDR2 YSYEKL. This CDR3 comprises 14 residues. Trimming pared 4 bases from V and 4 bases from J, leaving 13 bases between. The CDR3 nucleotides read TGCGCCAGCAGCCTAGGGGATGGGAGCACTGAAGCTTTCTTT. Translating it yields CASSLGDGSTEAFF.

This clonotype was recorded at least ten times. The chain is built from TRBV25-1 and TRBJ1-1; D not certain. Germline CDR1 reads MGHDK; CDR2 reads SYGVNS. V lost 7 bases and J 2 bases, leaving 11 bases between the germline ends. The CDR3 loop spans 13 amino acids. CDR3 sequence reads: CASIDGVNTEAFF. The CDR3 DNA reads TGTGCCAGCATCGATGGGGTAAACACTGAAGCTTTCTTT.

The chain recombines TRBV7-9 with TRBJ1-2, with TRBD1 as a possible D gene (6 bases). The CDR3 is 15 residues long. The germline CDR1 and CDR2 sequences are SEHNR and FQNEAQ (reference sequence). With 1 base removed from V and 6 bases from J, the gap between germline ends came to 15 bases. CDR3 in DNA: TGTGCCAGCAGCTTAGAAGGGGCGGGGGGCGATGGCTACACCTTC. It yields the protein CASSLEGAGGDGYTF.